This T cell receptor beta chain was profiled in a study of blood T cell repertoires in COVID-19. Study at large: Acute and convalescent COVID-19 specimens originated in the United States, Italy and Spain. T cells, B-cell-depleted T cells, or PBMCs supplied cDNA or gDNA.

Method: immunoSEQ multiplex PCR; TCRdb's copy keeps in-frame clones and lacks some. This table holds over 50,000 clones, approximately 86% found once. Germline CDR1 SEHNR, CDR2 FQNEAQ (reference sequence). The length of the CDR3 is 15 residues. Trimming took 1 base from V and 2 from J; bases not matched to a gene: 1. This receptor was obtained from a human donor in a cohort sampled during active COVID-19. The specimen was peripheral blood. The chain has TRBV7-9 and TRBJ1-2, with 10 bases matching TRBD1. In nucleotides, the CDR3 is TGTGCCAGCAGCTTAGTGGGACAGGGGAACTATGGCTACACCTTC. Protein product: CASSLVGQGNYGYTF.